This T cell receptor (beta chain) was retrieved from a study of blood T cell repertoires in COVID-19. Study-wide context: Acute-phase and convalescent COVID-19 samples originated in the United States, Italy and Spain. Sources were T cells, B-cell-depleted T cells, or PBMCs; the material itself was cDNA or gDNA.

Participants, about 18 to 90 years old, spanned 24 US areas. Repertoires were generated with immunoSEQ multiplex PCR, while TCRdb's copy carries only in-frame clones and drops some. The sample lists around 400,000 clones; about 90% were seen once. Germline V gene lookup returns CDR1 LNHDA and CDR2 SQIVND (reference sequence). V was trimmed by 4 bases and J by 6 bases, leaving 14 bases between them. The CDR3 has 14 residues. The chain combines TRBV19 with TRBJ2-3; D perhaps matches TRBD2 (6 bases). The material sequenced was PBMCs or T cells enriched from blood (not recorded which). This TCR came from a woman aged 30 to 39 who had recovered from COVID-19. CDR3 loop: CASSTGTARDTQYF. In nucleotides, the CDR3 is TGTGCCAGTAGTACGGGGACTGCACGGGATACGCAGTATTTT.